This T cell receptor beta chain emerged from a study of identical twins (dated by TCRdb to 2016 to 2017). Study-level background: To test whether fetal clonotypes persist, this study deep-sequenced TCR alpha and beta repertoires from monozygotic twins, from unrelated adults of various ages, and from cord blood. To rule out contamination, the twin experiments were replicated at different times with different library preparation protocols. On the study overall, not on this receptor specifically: Excess twin sharing in beta out-of-frame sequences was weaker because fewer shared sequences lowered the signal-to-noise ratio. Recombination models systematically underestimated out-of-frame TCR alpha sharing in monozygotic twins but agreed with sharing between unrelated individuals. Because the same donors could not be followed over many years, the conclusions depended on cross-sectional statistical analysis. Abundant cord blood beta clonotypes carried fewer insertions; young adult naive repertoires showed a weaker similar trend, while memory repertoires showed none. Compared with coincidental sharing between unrelated individuals, out-of-frame TCR alpha sequences shared between twins showed an excess of sequences with low generation probability. Zero-insertion analyses could be partly confounded by invariant T cells such as MAIT and iNKT, although diverse VJ usage argued against such confounding for most clonotypes.

CDR1 is given as SEHNR and CDR2 as FQNEAQ, both from the germline V gene (reference sequence). The CDR3 measures 16 amino acids from cysteine to phenylalanine. The CDR3 DNA has 48 bases and is translated from base 1. V sheds 2 bases and J sheds 2 bases, leaving 15 bases between their ends. On this clonotype itself: There is no known antigen for this receptor. Within one base of it there is no much larger clone, and no base qualities were kept.

Libraries were constructed by 5' RACE. Sequencing was carried out with an Illumina HiSeq 2000. Template switching added a universal primer binding site, and the final cDNA carried a unique molecular identifier that allowed TCR cDNA molecules to be counted accurately. First-strand cDNA for TCR alpha and beta chains was synthesized from specific primers in the conserved constant-segment region. To control for contamination, each cDNA library was double barcoded with a SMART-Mk sample barcode plus Illumina barcodes. TruSeq adapter sequences, together with Illumina sample barcodes, were added in two successive PCR steps. TCR alpha and beta cDNA libraries were sequenced on the Illumina HiSeq platform with custom primers. Regarding the original processing steps: Unique molecular identifiers were extracted from raw reads with MiGEC, and CDR3 positions were determined with MiXCR. Recombination models were inferred per individual with the repgenHMM and IGoR tools using an EM algorithm. The analysis of shared clonotypes was done with the tcR package in R, with sharing normalized by the product of cloneset sizes. To study raw recombination without the effects of thymic and clonal selection, out-of-frame nonproductive sequences were analyzed. TCRdb trimmed the raw reads at Q25, called clones with MiXCR and kept productive beta chains. Each record represents a unique CDR3 protein, reported with the most common genes and DNA among its rows. The V and J calls reflect TCRdb's pipeline rather than the authors' work. Across this sample there are 1.5 million to 2 million distinct CDR3 sequences, with less than 35% seen only once. The ten biggest clones cover 0.27% of the sample.

Only healthy Caucasian donors were included. The rearrangement joined TRBV7-9 to TRBJ1-2; TRBD1 is a possible D gene, resting on 5 matching bases. The TCR comes from a newborn girl in good health. The sequencing sample was made of cord blood. CDR3 loop: CASSLRGGGANYGYTF. The nucleotides are TGTGCCAGCAGCTTAAGGGGAGGAGGGGCCAACTATGGCTACACCTTC. Beyond the CDR3, the reference TRBV7-9 and TRBJ1-2 genes provide the residues; the full variable domain reads: DTGVSQNPRHKITKRGQNVTFRCDPISEHNRLYWYRQTLGQGPEFLTYFQNEAQLEKSRLLSDRFSAERPKGSFSTLEIQRTEQGDSAMYLCASSLRGGGANYGYTFGSGTRLTVV.